This T cell receptor (beta chain) appears in the sequencing data of a study of blood T cell repertoires in COVID-19. The wider study: The origin of the acute and convalescent COVID-19 samples was the United States, Italy and Spain. Sources were T cells, B-cell-depleted T cells, or PBMCs; the material itself was cDNA or gDNA.

Per the study methods: How many nucleated cells were present was estimated from reference gene primer amplification. Profiled with immunoSEQ multiplex PCR; TCRdb holds only in-frame clones, not every one. Clone size and V and J calls were adopted from that table, with D and trimming inferred from the DNA. Among some 170,000 clones listed, 65% to 80% were seen once. V shed 7 bases and J 4 bases; nucleotides not matched to a gene: 8. Germline CDR1 is SGHTS and CDR2 is YDEGEE. The CDR3 consists of 14 residues. In this sample, this clone turned up once. Sample: peripheral blood. The sequence derives from a man between 60 and 75 years old with acute or convalescent COVID-19. The chain links TRBV5-8 to TRBJ1-2; 9 nucleotides agree with TRBD1. The CDR3: CASHDRDRAYGYTF. CDR3 nucleotides: TGTGCCAGCCATGACCGGGACAGGGCCTATGGCTACACCTTC.